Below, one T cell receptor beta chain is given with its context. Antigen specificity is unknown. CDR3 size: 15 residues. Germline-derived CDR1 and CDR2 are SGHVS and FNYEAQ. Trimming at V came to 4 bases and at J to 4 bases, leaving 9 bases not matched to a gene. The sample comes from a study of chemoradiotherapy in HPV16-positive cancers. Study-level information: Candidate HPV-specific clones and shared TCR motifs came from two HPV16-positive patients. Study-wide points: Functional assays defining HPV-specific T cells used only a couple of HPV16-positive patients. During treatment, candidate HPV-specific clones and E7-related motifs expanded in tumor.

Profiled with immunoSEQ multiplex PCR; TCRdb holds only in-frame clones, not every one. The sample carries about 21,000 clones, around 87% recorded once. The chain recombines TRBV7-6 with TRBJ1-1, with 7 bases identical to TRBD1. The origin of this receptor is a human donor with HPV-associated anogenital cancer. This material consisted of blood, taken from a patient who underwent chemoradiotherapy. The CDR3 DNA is TGTGCCAGCAGCTCCGAGGGAGGGGGCATCACTGAAGCTTTCTTT. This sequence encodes CASSSEGGGITEAFF.